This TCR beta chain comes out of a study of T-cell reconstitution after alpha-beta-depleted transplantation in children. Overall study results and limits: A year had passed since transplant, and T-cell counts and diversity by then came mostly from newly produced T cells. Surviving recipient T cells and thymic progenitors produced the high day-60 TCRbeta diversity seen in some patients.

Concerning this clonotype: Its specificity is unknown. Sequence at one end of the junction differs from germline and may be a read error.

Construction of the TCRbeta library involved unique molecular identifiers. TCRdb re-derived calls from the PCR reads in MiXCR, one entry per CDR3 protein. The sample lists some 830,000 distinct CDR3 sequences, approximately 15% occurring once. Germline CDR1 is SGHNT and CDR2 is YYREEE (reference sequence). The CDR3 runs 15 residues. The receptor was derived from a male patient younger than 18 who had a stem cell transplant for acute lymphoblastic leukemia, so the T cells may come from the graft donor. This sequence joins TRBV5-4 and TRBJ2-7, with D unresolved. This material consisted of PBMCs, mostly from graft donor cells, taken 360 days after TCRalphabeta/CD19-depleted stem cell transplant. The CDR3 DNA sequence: TGTGCCATCAGCCCGAGCCTCCTCGGCTCCTACGAGCAGTACTTC. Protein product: CAISPSLLGSYEQYF.